This T cell receptor (beta chain) was observed in a study of blood T cell repertoires in COVID-19. Study at large: Samples came from the United States, Italy and Spain, spanning acute and convalescent COVID-19. In each case, the material was cDNA or gDNA derived from T cells, B-cell-depleted T cells, or PBMCs.

The CDR3 length is 11 residues. On this clone: At one of its ends the junction is not consistent with the germline gene, which may arise from a read error.

Per the original methods: The assay estimated nucleated cells by amplifying reference gene primers. The data were produced by immunoSEQ multiplex PCR, yet TCRdb's version contains in-frame clones alone and is incomplete. That table is the source of V, J and clone size, and D and trimming were worked out from the DNA. In the table there are about 200,000 clones, 85% of which are singletons. What was sequenced was peripheral blood. The receptor's source is a woman older than 75 with acute or convalescent COVID-19. The chain is built from TRBV12-3 or TRBV12-4 and TRBJ1-2; D gene ambiguous. CDR3 amino acids: CASSLSEQIRF. CDR3 bases: TGTGCCAGCAGTTTGTCGGAACAGATCAGATTC.